This T cell receptor (beta chain) was documented in a study of shared clonotypes between healthy human individuals. Broader study findings: On the whole, naive subsets had larger estimated richness than memory subsets had. Shared clonotypes across all four donors exceeded non-shared ones in generation probability.

It was CD45RO-negative cells, positively selected for CCR7, that made up naive CD8 cells, with terminally differentiated effector memory CD45RA+ cells excluded. With respect to this clone: Its specificity is unknown.

The V and J ends lost 3 bases and 3 bases respectively, with 13 bases between them. CDR3 length: 15 amino acids. Germline CDR1 reads SGHNT; CDR2 reads YYREEE (reference sequence). Clones were sequenced by immunoSEQ multiplex PCR, and TCRdb holds only the in-frame ones, with some missing. The sample consists of about 2.2 million clones, about 94% of them appearing once. The clonotype was recovered from a man aged 18-30 years in good health. Some clones in this sample may be carry-over from other donors' samples. The material sequenced was naive CD8+ T cells from PBMCs. The chain recombines TRBV5-4 with TRBJ2-1; D possibly corresponds to TRBD2 (6 bases). CDR3 in DNA: TGTGCCAGCAGCTCGACTAGTGACTACTACAATGAGCAGTTCTTC. This translates into CASSSTSDYYNEQFF.